This TCR beta chain came from a study of blood T cell repertoires in COVID-19. Whole-study context: Researchers got acute and convalescent COVID-19 samples from the United States, Italy and Spain. PBMCs, B-cell-depleted T cells, or T cells were the source of the cDNA or gDNA that made up the material.

There are 14 residues in the CDR3. Germline V gene sequence: CDR1 SGHVS, CDR2 FQNEAQ. V was pared by 4 bases and J by 2 bases, with 12 bases between. Per the original methods: Reference gene primer amplification in the assay estimated nucleated cell counts. TCRdb's table, derived via immunoSEQ multiplex PCR, lists solely in-frame clones and lacks some. V, J and clone size were drawn from that table, and D and trimming were deduced from the DNA. The sample holds about 130,000 clones, about four fifths seen once. The chain links TRBV7-8 to TRBJ2-7, with D unresolved. Sequences were obtained from peripheral blood. This receptor was taken from a human donor in a cohort sampled during active COVID-19. The CDR3 DNA reads TGTGCCAGCAGCTCCCCGGGTTTGCCCTACGAGCAGTACTTC. Protein sequence: CASSSPGLPYEQYF.